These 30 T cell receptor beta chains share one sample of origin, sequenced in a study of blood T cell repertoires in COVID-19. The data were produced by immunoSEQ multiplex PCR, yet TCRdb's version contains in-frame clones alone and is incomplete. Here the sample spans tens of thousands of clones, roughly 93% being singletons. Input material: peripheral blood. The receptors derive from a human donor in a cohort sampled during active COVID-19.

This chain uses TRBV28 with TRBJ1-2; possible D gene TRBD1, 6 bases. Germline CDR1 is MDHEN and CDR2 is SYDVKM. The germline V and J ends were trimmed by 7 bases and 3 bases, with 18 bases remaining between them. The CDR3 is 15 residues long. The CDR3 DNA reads TGTGCCAGCATTACCCTGACAGGCCCTGACTATGGCTACACCTTC. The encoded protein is CASITLTGPDYGYTF.

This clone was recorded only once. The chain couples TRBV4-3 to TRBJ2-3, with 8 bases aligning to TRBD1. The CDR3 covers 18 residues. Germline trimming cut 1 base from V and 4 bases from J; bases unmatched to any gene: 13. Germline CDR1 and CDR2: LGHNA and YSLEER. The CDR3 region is CASSQAARQGFRADTQYF. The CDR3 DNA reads TGCGCCAGCAGCCAAGCCGCCCGACAGGGGTTTAGGGCAGATACGCAGTATTTT.

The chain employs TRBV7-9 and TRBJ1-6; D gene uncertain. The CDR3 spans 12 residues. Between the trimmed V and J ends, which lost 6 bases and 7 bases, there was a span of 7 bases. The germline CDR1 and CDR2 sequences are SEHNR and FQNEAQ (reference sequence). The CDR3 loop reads CASSRGNSPLHF. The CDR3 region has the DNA TGTGCCAGCAGTCGGGGAAATTCACCCCTCCACTTT. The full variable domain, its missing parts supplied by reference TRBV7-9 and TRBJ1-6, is DTGVSQNPRHKITKRGQNVTFRCDPISEHNRLYWYRQTLGQGPEFLTYFQNEAQLEKSRLLSDRFSAERPKGSFSTLEIQRTEQGDSAMYLCASSRGNSPLHFGNGTRLTVT.

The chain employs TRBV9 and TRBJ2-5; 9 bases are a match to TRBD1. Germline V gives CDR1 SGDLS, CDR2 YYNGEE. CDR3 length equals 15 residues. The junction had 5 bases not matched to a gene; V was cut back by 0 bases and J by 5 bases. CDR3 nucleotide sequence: TGTGCCAGCAGCGTAGAAGGGACAGGGCCTGAGACCCAGTACTTC. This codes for CASSVEGTGPETQYF.

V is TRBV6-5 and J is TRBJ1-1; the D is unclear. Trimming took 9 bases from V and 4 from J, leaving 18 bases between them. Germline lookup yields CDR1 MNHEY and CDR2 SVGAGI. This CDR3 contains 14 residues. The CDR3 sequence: CASSRPAASTEAFF. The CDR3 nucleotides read TGTGCCAGTTCCAGACCTGCGGCAAGCACTGAAGCTTTCTTT.

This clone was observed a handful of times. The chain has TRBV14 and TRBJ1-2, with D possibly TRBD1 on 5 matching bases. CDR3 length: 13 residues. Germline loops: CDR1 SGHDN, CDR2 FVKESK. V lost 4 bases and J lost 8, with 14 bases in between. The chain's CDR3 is CASSLGPRGGYTF. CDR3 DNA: TGTGCCAGCAGCCTCGGACCAAGGGGCGGCTACACCTTC.

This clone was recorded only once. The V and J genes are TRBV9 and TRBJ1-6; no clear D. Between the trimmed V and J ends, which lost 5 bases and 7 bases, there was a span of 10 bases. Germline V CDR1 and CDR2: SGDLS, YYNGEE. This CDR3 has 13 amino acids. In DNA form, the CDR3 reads TGTGCCAGCAGGGGCAGCACCAATTCACCCCTCCACTTT. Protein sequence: CASRGSTNSPLHF. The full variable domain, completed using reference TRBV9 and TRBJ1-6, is DSGVTQTPKHLITATGQRVTLRCSPRSGDLSVYWYQQSLDQGLQFLIQYYNGEERAKGNILERFSAQQFPDLHSELNLSSLELGDSALYFCASRGSTNSPLHFGNGTRLTVT.

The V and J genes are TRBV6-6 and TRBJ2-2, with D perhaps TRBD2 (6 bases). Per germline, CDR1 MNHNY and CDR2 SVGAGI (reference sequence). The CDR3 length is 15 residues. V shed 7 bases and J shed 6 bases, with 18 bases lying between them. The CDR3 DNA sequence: TGTGCCAGCACGGAGCGGGTCGGCCCCGCCGGGGAGCTGTTTTTT. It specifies CASTERVGPAGELFF.

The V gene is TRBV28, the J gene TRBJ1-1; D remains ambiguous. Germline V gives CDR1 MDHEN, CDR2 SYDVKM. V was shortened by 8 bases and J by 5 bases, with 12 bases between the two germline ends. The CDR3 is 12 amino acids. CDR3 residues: CASRVPGTEAFF. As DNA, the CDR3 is TGTGCCAGCCGAGTCCCAGGTACTGAAGCTTTCTTT.

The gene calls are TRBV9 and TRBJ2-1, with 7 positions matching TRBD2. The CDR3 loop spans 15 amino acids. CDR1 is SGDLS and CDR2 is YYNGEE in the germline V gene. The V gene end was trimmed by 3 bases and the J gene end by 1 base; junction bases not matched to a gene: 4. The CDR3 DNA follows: TGTGCCAGCAGCGCCACAGCGGGATCCTACAATGAGCAGTTCTTC. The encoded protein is CASSATAGSYNEQFF.

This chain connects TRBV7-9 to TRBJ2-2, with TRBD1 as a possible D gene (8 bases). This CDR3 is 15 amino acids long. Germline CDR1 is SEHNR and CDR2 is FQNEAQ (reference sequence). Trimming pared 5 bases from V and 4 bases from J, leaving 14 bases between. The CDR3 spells CASSNRGGATGELFF. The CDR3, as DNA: TGTGCCAGCAGCAACAGGGGGGGTGCCACCGGGGAGCTGTTTTTT.

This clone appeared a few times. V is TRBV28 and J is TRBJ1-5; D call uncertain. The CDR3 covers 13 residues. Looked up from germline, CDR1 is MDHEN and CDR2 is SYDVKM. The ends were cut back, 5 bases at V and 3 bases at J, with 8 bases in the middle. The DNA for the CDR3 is TGTGCCAGCAGTGTTCAGGTCAATCAGCCCCAGCATTTT. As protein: CASSVQVNQPQHF. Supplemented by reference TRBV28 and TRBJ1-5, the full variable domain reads DVKVTQSSRYLVKRTGEKVFLECVQDMDHENMFWYRQDPGLGLRLIYFSYDVKMKEKGDIPEGYSVSREKKERFSLILESASTNQTSMYLCASSVQVNQPQHFGDGTRLSIL.

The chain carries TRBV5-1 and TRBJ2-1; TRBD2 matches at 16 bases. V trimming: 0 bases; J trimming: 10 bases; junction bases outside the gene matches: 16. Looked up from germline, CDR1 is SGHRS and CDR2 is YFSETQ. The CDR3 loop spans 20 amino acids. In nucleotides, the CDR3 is TGCGCCAGCAGCTTGGCCGGGACTAGCGGGAGGGTTGGGTCACAAGGGGAGCAGTTCTTC. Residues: CASSLAGTSGRVGSQGEQFF.

CDR3 region: CASRTGTSGRGRADTQYF. CDR3 DNA sequence: TGTGCCAGCAGAACCGGGACTAGCGGGAGGGGAAGGGCAGATACGCAGTATTTT. V usage is TRBV7-2 and J usage is TRBJ2-3, with 16 bases aligning to TRBD2. Losses at the gene ends were 6 bases for V and 4 bases for J; bases not matched to a gene: 10. Germline CDR1 and CDR2: SGHTA and FQGNSA. The CDR3 extends over 18 amino acids.

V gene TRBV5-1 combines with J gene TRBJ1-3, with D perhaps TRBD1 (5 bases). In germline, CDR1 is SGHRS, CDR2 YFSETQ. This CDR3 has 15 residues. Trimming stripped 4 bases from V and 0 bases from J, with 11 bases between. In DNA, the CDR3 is TGCGCCAGCAGCCCGGACACCTTCTCTGGAAACACCATATATTTT. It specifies CASSPDTFSGNTIYF.

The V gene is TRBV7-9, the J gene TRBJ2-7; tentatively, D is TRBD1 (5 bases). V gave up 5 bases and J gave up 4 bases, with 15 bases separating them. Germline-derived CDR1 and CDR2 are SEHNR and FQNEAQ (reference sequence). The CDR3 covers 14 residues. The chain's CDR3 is CASSPTQGWYEQYF. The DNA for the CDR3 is TGTGCCAGCAGCCCGACCCAGGGATGGTACGAGCAGTACTTC.

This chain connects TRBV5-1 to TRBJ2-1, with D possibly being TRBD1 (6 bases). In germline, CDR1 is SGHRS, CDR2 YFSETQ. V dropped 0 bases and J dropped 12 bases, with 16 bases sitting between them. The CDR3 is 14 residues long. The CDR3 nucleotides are TGCGCCAGCAGCTTGGACAGGGCTAAGGGGTCGCAGTTCTTC. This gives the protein CASSLDRAKGSQFF.

The DNA for the CDR3 is TGTGCCAGCAGCCCCCGGACAGGGGATTACGAGCAGTACTTC. Its translation is CASSPRTGDYEQYF. The genes are TRBV14 and TRBJ2-7; 9 bases are shared with TRBD1. After removal of 4 bases from V and 4 bases from J, the junction contained 5 bases not matched to a gene. Germline CDR1 is SGHDN and CDR2 is FVKESK. This CDR3 has 14 amino acids.

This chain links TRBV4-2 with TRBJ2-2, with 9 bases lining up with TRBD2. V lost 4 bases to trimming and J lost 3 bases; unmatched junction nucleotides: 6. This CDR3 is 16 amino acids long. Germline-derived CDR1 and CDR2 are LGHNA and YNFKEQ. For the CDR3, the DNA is TGTGCCAGCAGCCCGGTGGCGGGAGGGTACACCGGGGAGCTGTTTTTT. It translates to CASSPVAGGYTGELFF.

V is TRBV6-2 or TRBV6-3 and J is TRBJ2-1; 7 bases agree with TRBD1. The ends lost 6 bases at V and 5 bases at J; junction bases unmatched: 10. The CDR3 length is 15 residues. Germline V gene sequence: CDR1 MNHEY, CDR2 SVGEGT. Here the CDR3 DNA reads TGTGCCAGCAGGCCTACAGGGGCCGGGAACAATGAGCAGTTCTTC. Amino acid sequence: CASRPTGAGNNEQFF.

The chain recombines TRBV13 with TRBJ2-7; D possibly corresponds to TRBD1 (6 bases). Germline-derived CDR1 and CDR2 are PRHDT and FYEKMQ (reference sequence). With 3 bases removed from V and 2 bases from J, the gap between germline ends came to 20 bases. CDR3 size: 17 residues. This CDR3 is CASSFVDARDITYEQYF. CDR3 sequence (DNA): TGTGCCAGCAGCTTTGTTGACGCCCGGGACATCACCTACGAGCAGTACTTC.

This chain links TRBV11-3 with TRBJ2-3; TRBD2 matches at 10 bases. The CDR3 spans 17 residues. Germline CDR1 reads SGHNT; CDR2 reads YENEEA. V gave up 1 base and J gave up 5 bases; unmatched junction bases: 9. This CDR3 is CASSLGISAGGLDTQYF. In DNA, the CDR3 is TGTGCCAGCAGCTTAGGAATTTCAGCGGGAGGGCTAGATACGCAGTATTTT. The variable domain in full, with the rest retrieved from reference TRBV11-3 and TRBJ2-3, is EAGVVQSPRYKIIEKKQPVAFWCNPISGHNTLYWYLQNLGQGPELLIRYENEEAVDDSQLPKDRFSAERLKGVDSTLKIQPAELGDSAVYLCASSLGISAGGLDTQYFGPGTRLTVL.

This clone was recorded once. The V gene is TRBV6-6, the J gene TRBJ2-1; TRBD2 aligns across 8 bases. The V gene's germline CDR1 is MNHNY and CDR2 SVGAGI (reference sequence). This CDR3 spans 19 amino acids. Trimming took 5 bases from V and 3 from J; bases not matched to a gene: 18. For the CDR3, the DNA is TGTGCCAGCAGTCGAGGGGCAGGGGAAGCGGGAGTTAACTACAATGAGCAGTTCTTC. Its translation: CASSRGAGEAGVNYNEQFF.

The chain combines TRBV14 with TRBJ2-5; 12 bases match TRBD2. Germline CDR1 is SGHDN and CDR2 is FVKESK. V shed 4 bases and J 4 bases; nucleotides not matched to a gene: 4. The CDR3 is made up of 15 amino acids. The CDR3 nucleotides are TGTGCCAGCAGCCCGACTAGCGGGGGTGGAGAGACCCAGTACTTC. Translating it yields CASSPTSGGGETQYF. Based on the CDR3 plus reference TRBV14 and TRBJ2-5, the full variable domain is EAGVTQFPSHSVIEKGQTVTLRCDPISGHDNLYWYRRVMGKEIKFLLHFVKESKQDESGMPNNRFLAERTGGTYSTLKVQPAELEDSGVYFCASSPTSGGGETQYFGPGTRLLVL.

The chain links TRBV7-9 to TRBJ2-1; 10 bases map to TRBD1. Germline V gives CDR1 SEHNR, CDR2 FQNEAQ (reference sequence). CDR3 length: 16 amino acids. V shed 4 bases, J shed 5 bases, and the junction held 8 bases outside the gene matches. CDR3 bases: TGTGCCAGCAGCTATATTCCGGGACAGGGGAACAATGAGCAGTTCTTC. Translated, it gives CASSYIPGQGNNEQFF.

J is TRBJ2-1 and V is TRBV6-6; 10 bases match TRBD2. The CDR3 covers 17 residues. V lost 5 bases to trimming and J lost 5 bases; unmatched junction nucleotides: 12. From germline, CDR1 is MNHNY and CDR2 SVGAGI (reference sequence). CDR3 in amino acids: CASSQPQPSGGNNEQFF. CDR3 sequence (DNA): TGTGCCAGCAGTCAACCTCAACCTAGCGGGGGAAACAATGAGCAGTTCTTC.

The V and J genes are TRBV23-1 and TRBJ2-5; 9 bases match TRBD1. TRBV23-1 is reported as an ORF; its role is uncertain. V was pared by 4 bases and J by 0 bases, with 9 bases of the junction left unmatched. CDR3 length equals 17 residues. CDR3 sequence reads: CASSPPRQGEYQETQYF. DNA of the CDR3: TGCGCCAGCAGTCCCCCGCGACAGGGGGAATACCAAGAGACCCAGTACTTC.

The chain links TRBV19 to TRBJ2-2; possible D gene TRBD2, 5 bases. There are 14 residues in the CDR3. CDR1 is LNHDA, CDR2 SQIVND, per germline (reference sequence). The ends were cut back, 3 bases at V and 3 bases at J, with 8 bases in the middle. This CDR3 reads CASSITSYTGELFF. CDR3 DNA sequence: TGTGCCAGTAGTATTACTAGTTACACCGGGGAGCTGTTTTTT.

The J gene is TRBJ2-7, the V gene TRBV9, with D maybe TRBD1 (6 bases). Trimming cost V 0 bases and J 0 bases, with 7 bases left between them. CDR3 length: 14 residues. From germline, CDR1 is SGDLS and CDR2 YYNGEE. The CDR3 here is CASSVGQASYEQYF. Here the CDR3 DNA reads TGTGCCAGCAGCGTAGGACAGGCCTCCTACGAGCAGTACTTC.

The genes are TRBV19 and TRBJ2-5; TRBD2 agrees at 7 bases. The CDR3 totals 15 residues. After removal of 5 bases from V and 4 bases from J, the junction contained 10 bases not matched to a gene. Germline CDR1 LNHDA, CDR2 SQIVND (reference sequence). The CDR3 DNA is TGTGCCAGTAGTCCACGAAGCGGGACCGGAGAGACCCAGTACTTC. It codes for CASSPRSGTGETQYF.